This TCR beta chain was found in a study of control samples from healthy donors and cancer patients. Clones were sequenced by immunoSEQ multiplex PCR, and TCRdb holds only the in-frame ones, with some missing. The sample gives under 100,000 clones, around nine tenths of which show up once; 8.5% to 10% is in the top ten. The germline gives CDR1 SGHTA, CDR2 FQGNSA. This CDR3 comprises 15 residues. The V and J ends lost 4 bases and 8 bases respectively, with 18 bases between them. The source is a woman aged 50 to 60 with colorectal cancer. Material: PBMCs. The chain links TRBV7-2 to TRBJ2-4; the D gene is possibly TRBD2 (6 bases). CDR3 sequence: CASSSRDGGTHIQYF. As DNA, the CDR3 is TGTGCCAGCAGCTCCCGGGACGGGGGTACACACATTCAGTACTTC.